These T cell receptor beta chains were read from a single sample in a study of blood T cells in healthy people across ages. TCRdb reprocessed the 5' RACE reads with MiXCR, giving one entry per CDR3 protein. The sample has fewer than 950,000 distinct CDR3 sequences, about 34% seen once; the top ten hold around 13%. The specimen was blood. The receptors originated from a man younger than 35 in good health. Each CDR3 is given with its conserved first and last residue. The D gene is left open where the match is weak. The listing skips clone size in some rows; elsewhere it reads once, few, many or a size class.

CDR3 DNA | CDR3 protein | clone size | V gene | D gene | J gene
TGCGCCAGCAGCCCCGGACTAGCGATCTACAATGAGCAGTTCTTC | CASSPGLAIYNEQFF | NA | TRBV5-1 | TRBD2 | TRBJ2-1
TGCAGTGCTTTTCTCGGACGGGGGGTCAATGAGCAGTTCTTC | CSAFLGRGVNEQFF | few | TRBV20-1 | TRBD2 | TRBJ2-1
TGCAGCGTTGAAGTACTTGCGGACGAGCAGTACTTC | CSVEVLADEQYF | many | TRBV29-1 | NA | TRBJ2-7
TGTGCCAGCAATCCCCGGACTGGCTACGAGCAGTACTTC | CASNPRTGYEQYF | NA | TRBV27 | NA | TRBJ2-7
TGCAGCGCCGGAAGGCAGGGGAGAAAAGAGACCCAGTACTTC | CSAGRQGRKETQYF | few | TRBV29-1 | NA | TRBJ2-5
TGTGCCAGCAGACTACAGCCTCAGGCTAACTATGGCTACACCTTC | CASRLQPQANYGYTF | few | TRBV6-5 | NA | TRBJ1-2
TGCAGTGCTGAGGGAGGGGGCGGTGGCAATCAGCCCCAGCATTTT | CSAEGGGGGNQPQHF | once | TRBV20-1 | TRBD1 | TRBJ1-5
TGTGCCAGCAGTAGCCTATTTCTAGCCAAAAACATTCAGTACTTC | CASSSLFLAKNIQYF | NA | TRBV12-3/TRBV12-4 | NA | TRBJ2-4
TGTGCCAGCAAGGGACAGGGGGCTTTCGAAACAGATACGCAGTATTTT | CASKGQGAFETDTQYF | NA | TRBV27 | TRBD1 | TRBJ2-3
TGTGCCAGCACAGGACAGGGGGCTATCACTGAAGCTTTCTTT | CASTGQGAITEAFF | NA | TRBV28 | TRBD1 | TRBJ1-1
TGCGCCAGCAGCGCCCCTCAGAACACTGAAGCTTTCTTT | CASSAPQNTEAFF | NA | TRBV5-1 | NA | TRBJ1-1
TGCAGTGCGATAGGGGGGAATCAGCCCCAGCATTTT | CSAIGGNQPQHF | NA | TRBV20-1 | NA | TRBJ1-5
TGTGCCAGCAGTGCACTCACGGGTCCCACAGATACGCAGTATTTT | CASSALTGPTDTQYF | many | TRBV12-3/TRBV12-4 | NA | TRBJ2-3
TGCGCCAGCGGCCTGGGGGCGGATACTGAAGCTTTCTTT | CASGLGADTEAFF | few | TRBV5-1 | NA | TRBJ1-1
TGTGCCAGCAGTTTCGGGGGAAACACAGATACGCAGTATTTT | CASSFGGNTDTQYF | many | TRBV12-3/TRBV12-4 | NA | TRBJ2-3
TGCGCCAGCAGCCAAGACGCGCCCGGCTGGGGGAGGGCAGATACGCAGTATTTT | CASSQDAPGWGRADTQYF | NA | TRBV4-3 | TRBD2 | TRBJ2-3
TGCAGTGCTAGAGATAAGGCTTCAAACGCAGATACGCAGTATTTT | CSARDKASNADTQYF | NA | TRBV20-1 | NA | TRBJ2-3
TGTGCCAGCAGAGTTACATGGGGGGGCGACACAGATACGCAGTATTTT | CASRVTWGGDTDTQYF | NA | TRBV27 | NA | TRBJ2-3
TGTGCCAGCAGCTTTACCTTGAGCTCCTACAATGAGCAGTTCTTC | CASSFTLSSYNEQFF | NA | TRBV5-5 | NA | TRBJ2-1
TGCAGTGCCGCCCCCCCGACAGGGTCCCCAGATACGCAGTATTTT | CSAAPPTGSPDTQYF | NA | TRBV20-1 | TRBD1 | TRBJ2-3
TGTGCCAGCAGCCGGGACATTAGCAATCAGCCCCAGCATTTT | CASSRDISNQPQHF | NA | TRBV7-2 | NA | TRBJ1-5
TGTGCCAGCAGCGTAGAGGGGACATGGGGGGACTATGGCTACACCTTC | CASSVEGTWGDYGYTF | once | TRBV9 | NA | TRBJ1-2
TGTGCCAGCCGGGGGGACAACGGGTACTCTGAAGCTTTCTTT | CASRGDNGYSEAFF | few | TRBV7-9 | NA | TRBJ1-1
TGTGCCTCTAGTCCCTCGTCGGGGTACAATGAGCAGTTCTTC | CASSPSSGYNEQFF | NA | TRBV25-1 | NA | TRBJ2-1
TGTGCCAGCAGACTCGAAGGGACTAGCGGGGGTGATGAGCAGTTCTTC | CASRLEGTSGGDEQFF | many | TRBV3-1 | TRBD2 | TRBJ2-1
TGCGCCAGCAGCTTGATTGGGATCGGACTAGCGGGCGGAGGCTACAATGAGCAGTTCTTC | CASSLIGIGLAGGGYNEQFF | NA | TRBV5-1 | TRBD2 | TRBJ2-1